Below, 14 T cell receptor beta chains from the same sample are listed, as sequenced in a study of blood T cells in healthy people across ages. A second PCR, run for roughly 7 to 12 cycles, used a sample-barcoded 5' primer plus a J-beta primer mix. MiXCR, applied by TCRdb to the 5' RACE reads, yields one record per CDR3 protein. The sample consists of more than 700,000 distinct CDR3 sequences, 35% to 60% of them appearing once. Sequencing was carried out using blood. The receptors here all came from a man older than 75 in good health.

The chain has TRBV28 and TRBJ1-2; no clear D gene. In germline, CDR1 is MDHEN, CDR2 SYDVKM. The CDR3 runs to 12 residues. The V end lost 11 bases, the J end lost 3 bases, and 13 bases lay between the germline ends. The CDR3 nucleotides are TGTGCCGGCCTGGGGTCAGACTATGGCTACACCTTC. It is translated as CAGLGSDYGYTF.

The gene calls are TRBV27 and TRBJ2-7; D is uncertain. The V gene lost 11 bases and the J gene lost 3 bases, with 5 bases spanning the gap. The germline V gene encodes CDR1 MNHEY and CDR2 SMNVEV (reference sequence). The CDR3 runs 9 residues. In DNA form, the CDR3 reads TGTGCCCGTTTCTACGAGCAGTACTTC. Its protein is CARFYEQYF.

The chain couples TRBV20-1 to TRBJ2-3, with D possibly being TRBD1 (6 bases). V gave up 0 bases and J gave up 6 bases, with 19 bases separating them. CDR1 DFQATT and CDR2 SNEGSKA come from the germline V gene (reference sequence). The CDR3 extends over 16 amino acids. The CDR3 coding sequence is TGCAGTGCTAGAGACTACAGGGAGATGGTGGCGGATACGCAGTATTTT. It encodes CSARDYREMVADTQYF.

J is TRBJ2-2 and V is TRBV27; D gene ambiguous. From germline, CDR1 is MNHEY and CDR2 SMNVEV (reference sequence). CDR3 length: 16 amino acids. V was shortened by 3 bases and J by 6 bases, with 17 bases between the two germline ends. CDR3 bases: TGTGCCAGCAGTTTTTCGCAGGTTGGGGTCCCCGGGGAGCTGTTTTTT. Protein sequence: CASSFSQVGVPGELFF.

This clonotype was seen more than once but under ten times. The genes are TRBV10-3 and TRBJ2-5; 10 positions agree with TRBD1. The CDR3 runs 14 residues. Germline values: CDR1 ENHRY, CDR2 SYGVKD. V was pared by 3 bases and J by 3 bases, with 1 base of the junction left unmatched. The CDR3 is CAISDGQGEETQYF. CDR3 sequence (DNA): TGTGCCATCAGTGACGGACAGGGGGAAGAGACCCAGTACTTC.

The chain employs TRBV15 and TRBJ2-1; 9 bases map to TRBD2. The length of the CDR3 is 16 residues. Germline lookup yields CDR1 LNHNV and CDR2 YYDKDF (reference sequence). The V and J ends lost 1 base and 13 bases, in that order; junction bases with no gene match: 14. CDR3 sequence reads: CATSRGLAVRGETQFF. The CDR3 DNA reads TGTGCCACCAGCAGAGGACTAGCGGTGAGGGGTGAGACCCAGTTCTTC.

The CDR3 DNA reads TGCAGTGCTAACCGCCTCGGAGCGGGAGGCCCTTGGGGCACAGATACGCAGTATTTT. Residues: CSANRLGAGGPWGTDTQYF. This chain uses TRBV20-1 with TRBJ2-3, with 9 bases that match TRBD2. Germline-derived CDR1 and CDR2 are DFQATT and SNEGSKA (reference sequence). The CDR3 extends over 19 amino acids. V lost 4 bases to trimming and J lost 1 base; unmatched junction nucleotides: 18.

This clonotype came up many times. The chain carries TRBV29-1 and TRBJ2-3, with D perhaps TRBD2 (6 bases). Germline loops: CDR1 SQVTM, CDR2 ANQGSEA. This CDR3 region has 13 residues. Trimming removed 4 bases at V and 6 bases at J, with 14 bases between. CDR3 sequence (DNA): TGCAGCGTTGCACTAGCAGTTAGTGATACGCAGTATTTT. This translates into CSVALAVSDTQYF.

The chain joins TRBV29-1 to TRBJ1-1; D is perhaps TRBD1 (6 bases). This CDR3 has 12 residues. Germline V gene data show CDR1 as SQVTM and CDR2 as ANQGSEA. V shed 4 bases and J shed 2 bases, with 8 bases lying between them. The CDR3 region is CSVGQVNTEAFF. The CDR3 DNA follows: TGCAGCGTTGGACAGGTTAACACTGAAGCTTTCTTT.

In its sample, this clonotype was seen a few times. V gene TRBV5-5 combines with J gene TRBJ2-7; 9 bases are shared with TRBD1. This CDR3 is 15 amino acids long. V lost 2 bases and J lost 3; bases outside the gene matches: 6. Germline CDR1 reads SGHKS; CDR2 reads YYEKEE (reference sequence). This CDR3 is CASSFRGQGDYEQYF. Written as DNA, the CDR3 is TGTGCCAGCAGCTTCAGGGGACAGGGTGACTACGAGCAGTACTTC.

The chain uses TRBV27 and TRBJ1-1; possible D gene TRBD1, 5 bases. The CDR3 is 12 residues long. V gave up 6 bases and J gave up 6 bases, with 11 bases separating them. Germline assignment: CDR1 MNHEY and CDR2 SMNVEV (reference sequence). CDR3 bases: TGTGCCAGCAGCCCCGGGGGAGCTGAAGCTTTCTTT. Translation: CASSPGGAEAFF.

This clonotype was counted only a few times. The rearrangement uses TRBV20-1 and TRBJ2-3; 7 bases are shared with TRBD2. J lost 2 bases, V lost 5 bases, and 10 bases had no gene match. This CDR3 has 15 residues. Germline V gene sequence: CDR1 DFQATT, CDR2 SNEGSKA (reference sequence). The CDR3 here is CSAARLASLTDTQYF. DNA for the CDR3: TGCAGTGCTGCCAGACTAGCTTCCCTCACAGATACGCAGTATTTT.

About this clonotype: A read error may explain this, as a much larger clone is one base away. The rearrangement links TRBV5-1 to TRBJ2-1, with 8 nucleotides matching TRBD1. Germline CDR1 SGHRS, CDR2 YFSETQ. After removal of 2 bases from V and 5 bases from J, the junction contained 3 bases not matched to a gene. This CDR3 comprises 14 residues. This chain's CDR3 is CASSFDRGNNEQFF. The CDR3 DNA follows: TGCGCCAGCAGCTTTGACAGGGGCAACAATGAGCAGTTCTTC.

Only a few counts were recorded for this clonotype. The V call is TRBV15, the J call TRBJ2-7; D gene uncertain. Trimming shortened V by 0 bases and J by 2 bases, and 5 bases separated the two germline ends. The CDR3 covers 13 residues. In germline, CDR1 is LNHNV, CDR2 YYDKDF (reference sequence). CDR3: CATSRDMTYEQYF. In DNA, the CDR3 is TGTGCCACCAGCAGAGATATGACCTACGAGCAGTACTTC.